This is a list of T cell receptor beta chains from one sample in a study of radiotherapy plus CTLA-4 blockade in lung cancer. The method was immunoSEQ multiplex PCR; TCRdb's version includes in-frame clones alone and lacks a portion of them. The sample consists of 25,000 to 35,000 clones, roughly 83% of them appearing once. Sequencing was performed on peripheral blood, taken from a patient treated with radiotherapy plus ipilimumab. These receptors came from a human donor with non-small cell lung cancer that progressed on radiotherapy plus ipilimumab. CDR3s include the opening cysteine and the closing phenylalanine or tryptophan. Fields, in order: J gene, V gene, D gene, clone size, CDR3 DNA, CDR3 protein. The D gene is left open where the match is weak. The size field is filled for only some rows; it gives once, few, many or a size class.

>TRBJ1-5|TRBV28|TRBD1|few
TGTGCCAGCAGTACCCCCGGGACAGGGAGAACTACTCAGCCCCAGCATTTT
CASSTPGTGRTTQPQHF
>TRBJ2-3|TRBV5-1|TRBD2|NA
TGCGCCAGCACCACTCAGGGAGCGGGGGTTACAGATACGCAGTATTTT
CASTTQGAGVTDTQYF
>TRBJ2-5|TRBV2|NA|NA
TGTGCCAGCAGGGGGGAACCATCAGGGAAAGAGACCCAGTACTTC
CASRGEPSGKETQYF
>TRBJ1-2|TRBV5-1|NA|NA
TGCGCCAGCAGCTTGTCAATTGCGTATGGCTACACCTTC
CASSLSIAYGYTF
>TRBJ1-6|TRBV5-4|NA|NA
TGTGCCAGCAGCTCGCTGACCCAAGGCGGTTCACCCCTCCACTTT
CASSSLTQGGSPLHF
>TRBJ1-1|TRBV9|NA|NA
TGTGCCAGCAGCGTAGTCGGGGTAGGCACTGAAGCTTTCTTT
CASSVVGVGTEAFF
>TRBJ2-5|TRBV11-3|NA|NA
TGTGCCAGCAGCTCCCGAGGGACCTCCGTGGGCAAAGAGACCCAGTACTTC
CASSSRGTSVGKETQYF
>TRBJ2-4|TRBV2|TRBD1|NA
TGTGCCAGCAGGAGGGACAGGGGCGGCACCAAAAACATTCAGTACTTC
CASRRDRGGTKNIQYF
>TRBJ1-3|TRBV19|NA|NA
TGTGCCAGTAGTTTACCAGGGGACTCTGGAAACACCATATATTTT
CASSLPGDSGNTIYF
>TRBJ2-4|TRBV19|NA|NA
TGTGCCAGTAGGACGACGGGGTCCAAAAACATTCAGTACTTC
CASRTTGSKNIQYF
>TRBJ1-2|TRBV19|NA|NA
TGTGCCAGTAGTATACGATCCTATGGCTACACCTTC
CASSIRSYGYTF
>TRBJ2-7|TRBV2|NA|NA
TGTGCCAGCAGTTTACTAGATCAGGGGCTGGGCTACGAGCAGTACTTC
CASSLLDQGLGYEQYF
>TRBJ1-4|TRBV11-2|NA|NA
TGTGCCAGCAGCTTATGGGGGGGAGAAAAACTGTTTTTT
CASSLWGGEKLFF
>TRBJ1-3|TRBV5-1|NA|NA
TGCGCCAGCAGCTTGCGAAACCCTGGACAGCTTGGAAACACCATATATTTT
CASSLRNPGQLGNTIYF
>TRBJ2-4|TRBV7-9|TRBD2|NA
TGTGCCAGCAGCCTCCGGGGAGGGTCCAAAAACATTCAGTACTTC
CASSLRGGSKNIQYF
>TRBJ1-1|TRBV7-3|NA|NA
TGTGCCAGCAGCTTAAGAGCAGTGAACACTGAAGCTTTCTTT
CASSLRAVNTEAFF
>TRBJ2-5|TRBV9|NA|NA
TGTGCCAGCAGCCCACAAGACGGGGAGACCCAGTACTTC
CASSPQDGETQYF
>TRBJ2-2|TRBV7-9|NA|NA
TGTGCCAGCAGCTCGGACCCCCGGGGACTTACCGGGGAGCTGTTTTTT
CASSSDPRGLTGELFF
>TRBJ2-1|TRBV20-1|NA|NA
TGCAGTGCTCTCCGGGGCAATGAGCAGTTCTTC
CSALRGNEQFF
>TRBJ2-7|TRBV28|NA|NA
TGTGCCAGCAGTTTCGACAGTCTCGCCTACGAGCAGTACTTC
CASSFDSLAYEQYF